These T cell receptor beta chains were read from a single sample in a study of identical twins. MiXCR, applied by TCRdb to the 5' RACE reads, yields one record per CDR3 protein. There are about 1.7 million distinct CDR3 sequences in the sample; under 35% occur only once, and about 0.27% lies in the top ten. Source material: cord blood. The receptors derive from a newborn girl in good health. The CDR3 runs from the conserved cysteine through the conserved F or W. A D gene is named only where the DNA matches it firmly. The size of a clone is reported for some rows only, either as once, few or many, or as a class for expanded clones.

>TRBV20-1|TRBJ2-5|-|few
TGCAGTGCTAGGATCGGGGCGCACCAAGAGACCCAGTACTTC
CSARIGAHQETQYF
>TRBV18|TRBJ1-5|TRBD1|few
TGTGCCAGCTCACCATGGGAGGGGGCTGATCAGCCCCAGCATTTT
CASSPWEGADQPQHF
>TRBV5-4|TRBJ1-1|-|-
TGTGCCAGCAGCTCCCGTCAGATCGACACTGAAGCTTTCTTT
CASSSRQIDTEAFF
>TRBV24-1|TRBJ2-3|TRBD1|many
TGTGCCACCAGTACCGGGACAGGGTCCACAGATACGCAGTATTTT
CATSTGTGSTDTQYF
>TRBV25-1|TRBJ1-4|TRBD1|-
TGTGCCGGCTCGTACAGGGGACCTAATGAAAAACTGTTTTTT
CAGSYRGPNEKLFF
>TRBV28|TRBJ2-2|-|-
TGTGCCAGCAGCCCTCTAGGGGCGGCCGCCAGCACCGGGGAGCTGTTTTTT
CASSPLGAAASTGELFF
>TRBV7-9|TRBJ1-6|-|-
TGTGCCAGCAGCTTACAACAGGATAATTCACCCCTCCACTTT
CASSLQQDNSPLHF
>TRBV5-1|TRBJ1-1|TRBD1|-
TGCGCCAGCAGCTCGATCGGGACAGGGGGAATGGACACTGAAGCTTTCTTT
CASSSIGTGGMDTEAFF
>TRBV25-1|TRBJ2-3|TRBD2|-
TGTGCCAGCAGTGAAGTCCCCCCGGGACTAGCGGGAGGAGATACGCAGTATTTT
CASSEVPPGLAGGDTQYF
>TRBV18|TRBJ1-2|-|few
TGTGCCAGCTCTCCCACCAAAGCGCCCAACTATGGCTACACCTTC
CASSPTKAPNYGYTF
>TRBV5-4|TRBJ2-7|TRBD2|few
TGTGCCAGCAGATTTAGCGGGAGAGGCGTCTACGAGCAGTACTTC
CASRFSGRGVYEQYF
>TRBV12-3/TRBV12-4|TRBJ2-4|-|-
TGTGCCAGCAGTTTGCCGGGACCTGGAGCCAAAAACATTCAGTACTTC
CASSLPGPGAKNIQYF
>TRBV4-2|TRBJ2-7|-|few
TGTGCCGGCAGCCAAGAAAATCCCGGGAACTACGAGCAGTACTTC
CAGSQENPGNYEQYF
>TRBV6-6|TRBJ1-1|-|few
TGTGCCAGCAGTCGCACGGAGGGCTCGACTGAAGCTTTCTTT
CASSRTEGSTEAFF
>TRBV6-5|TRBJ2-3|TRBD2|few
TGTGCCAGCAGTTACTCGTCAAGCGGGGCGGGCACAGATACGCAGTATTTT
CASSYSSSGAGTDTQYF
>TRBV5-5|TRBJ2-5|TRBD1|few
TGTGCCAGCAGCTCTCCCTGGACAGGATGGCTCCAAGAGACCCAGTACTTC
CASSSPWTGWLQETQYF
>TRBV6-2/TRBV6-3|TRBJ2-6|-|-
TGTGCCAGCAGCCTCAGTCTTCGAGGCTACGTAAGCTCTGGGGCCAACGTCCTGACTTTC
CASSLSLRGYVSSGANVLTF
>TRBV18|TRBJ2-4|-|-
TGTGCCTGCTCGAAAGGGGCCAAAAACATTCAGTACTTC
CACSKGAKNIQYF
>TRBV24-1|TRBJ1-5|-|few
TGTGCCACCAGTGACATCCAGGACCGGGATTCTTATAGCAATCAGCCCCAGCATTTT
CATSDIQDRDSYSNQPQHF
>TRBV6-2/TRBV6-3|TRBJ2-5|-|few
TGTGCCAGCAGGGACTGGACTACAGAGACCCAGTACTTC
CASRDWTTETQYF
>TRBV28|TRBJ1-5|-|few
TGTGCCAGCAGTTTGGCCTTTAGTCAGCCCCAGCATTTT
CASSLAFSQPQHF
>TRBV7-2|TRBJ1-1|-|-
TGTGCCGCCAAGGGACGGATGAACACTGAAGCTTTCTTT
CAAKGRMNTEAFF
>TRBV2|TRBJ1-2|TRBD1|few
TGTGCCACCCCTAGGAACAGGGGGCAAGGCTACACCTTC
CATPRNRGQGYTF
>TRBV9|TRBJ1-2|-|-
TGTGCCAGCAGCGTAGCGGTGCTGAACTATGGCTACACCTTC
CASSVAVLNYGYTF
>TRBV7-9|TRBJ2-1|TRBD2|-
TGTGCCAGCAGCCTTACTGGCGGGGGCTACAATGAGCAGTTCTTC
CASSLTGGGYNEQFF
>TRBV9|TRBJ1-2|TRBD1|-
TGTGCCAGCAGCGTGGGGACAGGAGGTATTAATGGCTACACCTTC
CASSVGTGGINGYTF
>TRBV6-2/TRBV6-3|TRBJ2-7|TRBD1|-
TGTGCCAGCAGCGCCCCCTCCGACAGGGCCCCTCTTGAAACGGGCTACGAGCAGTACTTC
CASSAPSDRAPLETGYEQYF
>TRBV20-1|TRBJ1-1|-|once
TGCAGTGCTAGCGTCTCGCATTGGGAAGCTTTCTTT
CSASVSHWEAFF
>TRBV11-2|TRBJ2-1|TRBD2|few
TGTGCCAGCAGCCGCCTGACTAGCCTCTCCTACAATGAGCAGTTCTTC
CASSRLTSLSYNEQFF
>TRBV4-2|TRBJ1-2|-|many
TGTGCCAGCAGCCAAGAGAGGAGGGACTATGGCTACACCTTC
CASSQERRDYGYTF
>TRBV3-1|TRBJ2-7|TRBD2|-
TGTGCCAGCAGCCTCCTGGCGGGAGCCATCTACGAGCAGTACTTC
CASSLLAGAIYEQYF
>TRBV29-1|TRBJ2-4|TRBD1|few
TGCAGCGTTGGGGACACAGGGGGTGAAAACATTCAGTACTTC
CSVGDTGGENIQYF
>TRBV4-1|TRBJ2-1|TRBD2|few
TGCGCCAGCAGCCAAGGACTAGCGGGGGGGAAGTACAATGAGCAGTTCTTC
CASSQGLAGGKYNEQFF
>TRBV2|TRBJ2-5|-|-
TGTGCCAGCGACCTACGCAAGACCCAGTACTTC
CASDLRKTQYF
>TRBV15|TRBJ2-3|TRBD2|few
TGTGCCACCGGCAGAGATTGGCGGGGGGTGGGTACGCAGTATTTT
CATGRDWRGVGTQYF
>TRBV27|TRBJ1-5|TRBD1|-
TGTGCCAGCAGTCGCAGGGGGCCGGAGCAGCCCCAGCATTTT
CASSRRGPEQPQHF
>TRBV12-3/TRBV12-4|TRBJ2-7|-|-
TGTGCCAGCAGCCCTTTTTCGGGGGGCGCAATCTACAATGAGCAGTACTTC
CASSPFSGGAIYNEQYF
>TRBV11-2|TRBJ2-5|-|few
TGTGCCAGCAGCTTAACTAGGCCCGCGGGGACCCAGTACTTC
CASSLTRPAGTQYF
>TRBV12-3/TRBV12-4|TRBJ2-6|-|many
TGTGCCAGCAGTTTCCGGGGCTCTGGGGCCAACGTCCTGACTTTC
CASSFRGSGANVLTF
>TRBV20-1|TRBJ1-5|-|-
TGCAGTGCTGAGAGAAGGCAGGACAGCAATCAGCCCCAGCATTTT
CSAERRQDSNQPQHF
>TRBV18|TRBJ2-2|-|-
TGTGCCAGCTCACCACCGGGACACCAGAACACCGGGGAGCTGTTTTTT
CASSPPGHQNTGELFF
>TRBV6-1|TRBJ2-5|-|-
TGTGCCAGCAGTGAAGCGGCAGCTCACCAAGAGACCCAGTACTTC
CASSEAAAHQETQYF
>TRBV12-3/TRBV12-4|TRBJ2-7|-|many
TGTGCCAGCAGCCACGACCGAGACCCTTCCTACGAGCAGTACTTC
CASSHDRDPSYEQYF
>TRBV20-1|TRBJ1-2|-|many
TGCAGTGCTCGGACAGTTCCCTATGGCTACACCTTC
CSARTVPYGYTF
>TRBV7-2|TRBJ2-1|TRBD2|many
TGTGCCAGCAGCTTAGGACTAGCCCAGTTCTTC
CASSLGLAQFF
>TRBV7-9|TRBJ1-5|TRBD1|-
TGTGCCAGCAGCACAACGCGACAGGGAGGGGATCAGCCCCAGCATTTT
CASSTTRQGGDQPQHF
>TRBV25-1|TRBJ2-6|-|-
TGTGCCAGGAGTGTGGGCAGTAGCTCTGGGGCCAACGTCCTGACTTTC
CARSVGSSSGANVLTF
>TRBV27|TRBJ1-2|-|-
TGTGCCAGCGGTTTATCAGGGGATGGCTACACCTTC
CASGLSGDGYTF
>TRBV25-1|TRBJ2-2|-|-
TGTGCCAGCAGTTCCCGGGACTCTCCAAACACCGGGGAGCTGTTTTTT
CASSSRDSPNTGELFF
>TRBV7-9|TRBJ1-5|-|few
TGTGCCAGCAGCCACCGGGACGGATACAATCAGCCCCAGCATTTT
CASSHRDGYNQPQHF
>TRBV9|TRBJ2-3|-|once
TGTGCCTGCAGCCCCACAGGGAGGGGCACAGATACGCAGTATTTT
CACSPTGRGTDTQYF
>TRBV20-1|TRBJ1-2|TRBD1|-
TGCAGTGCTCCGGGACAGGTGGGAAACTATGGCTACACCTTC
CSAPGQVGNYGYTF
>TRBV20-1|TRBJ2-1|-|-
TGCAGTGCTAGAGACCCTCTAGACAATGAGCAGTTCTTC
CSARDPLDNEQFF
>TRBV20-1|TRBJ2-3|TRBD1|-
TGCAGTGCCGAGGACAGGGTCACAGATACGCAGTATTTT
CSAEDRVTDTQYF
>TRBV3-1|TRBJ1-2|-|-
TGTGCCAGCAGCCAACACAGATCCTATGGCTACACCTTC
CASSQHRSYGYTF
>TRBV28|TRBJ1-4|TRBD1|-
TGTGCCAGCAGACAGGGGGTGGAAAAACTGTTTTTT
CASRQGVEKLFF
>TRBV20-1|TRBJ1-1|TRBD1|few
TGCAGTGCTAGGGGACAGGGGGCCCCGAACACTGAAGCTTTCTTT
CSARGQGAPNTEAFF